The source of this T cell receptor beta chain is a study of blood T cell repertoires in COVID-19 (dated by TCRdb to 2018 to 2020). With regard to the full study: Collaborator samples came from the United States, Italy and Spain and covered acute and convalescent phases of COVID-19. The material from the prospective study consisted of cDNA or gDNA derived from T cells, B-cell-depleted T cells, or PBMCs. Deeply sampled blood TCRbeta repertoires from subjects exposed to, actively infected with, or recovered from COVID-19 were included in the dataset. The repertoires were made available in a free public database intended to serve as a resource for research on the immune response to SARS-CoV-2. The samples were drawn from the first 160 participants of the ongoing ImmuneRACE study and from over a thousand subjects provided by 6 global collaborators. Sample metadata almost always included a de-identified subject ID, COVID-19 status, age in years and sex. HLA class I and class II types, where available, came from metadata supplied by the sample provider rather than from assay-based typing.

Taken from cysteine to phenylalanine, the CDR3 has 14 residues. The read is trimmed to its CDR3 DNA, 42 bases read in frame from base 1. CDR1 and CDR2, looked up from the germline V gene, are MNHEY and SVGAGI. From V the trimming removes 1 base and from J it removes 8 bases, while the gene matches leave 2 bases of the junction unaccounted for. TCRbeta CDR3 regions were amplified from genomic DNA by means of the immunoSEQ Assay, a bias-controlled multiplex PCR. Concerning the study's data processing: The number of nucleated cells in each sample was estimated by amplification of reference gene primers within the assay. Sequence reads were collapsed and filtered to measure the absolute abundance of every unique TCRbeta CDR3 rearrangement. For each sample, productive Simpson clonality was calculated by taking the square root of Simpson's diversity index across productive rearrangements. TCRdb stores this immuneACCESS table with in-frame sequences only. Part of the clones is absent; in the studies checked, under half of the shortfall reflects unresolved V genes, and no reason is known for the rest. V, J and clone size derive from that table, while D and trimming were established from the DNA sequence. Here the sample has a few hundred thousand clones; approximately 89% occur a single time. The ten most abundant clones make up about 9.5% of the sample.

With regard to this clone: Its binding antigen is unknown. Base qualities are missing; no much larger clone stands one base away.

Participants in the prospective study were aged 18 to 89 years, lived in under 30 United States geographic areas, and enrolled through a virtual design. In the prospective study, cohorts were assigned on the basis of participant-reported clinical history obtained from a screening survey and a study questionnaire. Recovered participants in ImmuneRACE Cohort 3 were defined by two consecutive negative NP/OP PCR tests, clearance by a healthcare professional, or resolution of symptoms. Mobile phlebotomists in the prospective study collected whole blood, serum and a nasopharyngeal or oropharyngeal swab from every participant. Participants in the prospective study had the option to provide additional blood draws and questionnaires over a roughly 2-month period. Blood samples from the prospective study were shipped frozen or at room temperature prior to DNA extraction. Study-wide findings and limitations: The amount of clinical and demographic metadata varied by source and participant and was provided uncurated.

This clonotype was obtained from a woman between 40 and 50 years old who had recovered from COVID-19. The specimen was PBMCs or T cells enriched from blood (not recorded which). This chain is built from TRBV6-5 and TRBJ1-2; TRBD1 aligns with 12 central bases. CDR3 loop: CASSYLGTGGGYTF. The bases are TGTGCCAGCAGTTACTTGGGGACAGGGGGCGGCTACACCTTC.